This TCR beta chain was captured by sequencing in a study of T cell responses to AZD1222 COVID-19 vaccine. Study at large: Second-dose intervals of approximately 4 or approximately 12 weeks were pooled. Study outcomes and limitations: Clonal diversity was possibly underestimated, and white British individuals and females predominated among donors. Targets within unmutated variant regions were reportedly found for nearly half of spike-specific TCRs.

Details on this clone: Its antigen is currently unknown.

The assay was immunoSEQ multiplex PCR, and TCRdb's table has in-frame clones only and misses some. The sample includes 50,000 to 65,000 clones, 70% to 90% of them seen just once. The sample consisted of peripheral blood, taken on day 0 of AZD1222 vaccination. The sequence came from an adult in good health.

The DNA for the CDR3 is TGTGCTAGTGGTTCGCGCCGGGACATTCTGTTCTTC. It encodes CASGSRRDILFF. This sequence joins TRBV12-5 and TRBJ2-1; D may be TRBD1 (6 bases). With 4 bases removed from V and 15 bases from J, the gap between germline ends came to 16 bases. The CDR3 has 12 amino acids. The germline CDR1 and CDR2 sequences are LGHNT and FRNRAP.